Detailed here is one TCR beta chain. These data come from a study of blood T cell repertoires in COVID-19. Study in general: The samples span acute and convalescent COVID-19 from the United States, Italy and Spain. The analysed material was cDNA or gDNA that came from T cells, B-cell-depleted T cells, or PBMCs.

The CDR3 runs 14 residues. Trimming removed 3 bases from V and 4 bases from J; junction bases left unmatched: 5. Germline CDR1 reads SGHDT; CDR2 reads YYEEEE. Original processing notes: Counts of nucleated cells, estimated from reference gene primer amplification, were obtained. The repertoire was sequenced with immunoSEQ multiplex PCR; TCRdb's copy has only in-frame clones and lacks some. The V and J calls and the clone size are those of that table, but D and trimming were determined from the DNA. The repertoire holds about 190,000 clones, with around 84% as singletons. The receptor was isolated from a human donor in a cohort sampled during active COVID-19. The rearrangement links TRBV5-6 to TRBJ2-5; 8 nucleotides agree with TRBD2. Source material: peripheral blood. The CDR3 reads CASSSLAGGETQYF. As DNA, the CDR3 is TGTGCCAGCAGCTCCCTAGCGGGTGGAGAGACCCAGTACTTC.